This note documents a single T cell receptor beta chain sequence. Its antigen is as yet unknown. The data belong to a study of cytomegalovirus exposure and HLA in healthy donors. Findings of the study overall: Later analysis identified a missense DCLRE1C variant that was linked to TCR beta V- and J-gene trimming.

PCR amplification relied on 60 Vbeta primers (plus 13 Jbeta primers). This table comes from immunoSEQ multiplex PCR, and its TCRdb copy is limited to in-frame clones, with some not included. In the table there are 210,000 or so clones, over 60% of which are singletons. The V gene lost 5 bases and the J gene lost 4 bases, with 14 bases spanning the gap. The CDR3 totals 14 residues. The germline V gene encodes CDR1 MNHEY and CDR2 SVGAGI. V usage is TRBV6-5 and J usage is TRBJ2-5, with D maybe TRBD1 (5 bases). The sequence was obtained from a man aged 18 to 30 in good health and CMV-seronegative. What was sequenced was PBMCs. CDR3 DNA sequence: TGTGCCAGCAGTCGTACAGGAGAGCGAGAGACCCAGTACTTC. This encodes CASSRTGERETQYF.